These T cell receptor beta chains were read from a single sample in a study of T cells in Graves' hyperthyroidism and ophthalmopathy. In TCRdb, the multiplex PCR reads were re-called with MiXCR into one record per CDR3 protein. The sample carries fewer than 550,000 distinct CDR3 sequences, about a sixth recorded once. Sequenced material: blood. The source of these receptors is a woman aged 18-30 years with Graves' hyperthyroidism. Both conserved end residues are part of each CDR3. A D gene is named only where the DNA matches it firmly. Clone size appears in some rows only: once, few, many, or a class for an expanded clone.

D	size	V	J	CDR3	DNA
TRBD1	many	TRBV7-3	TRBJ2-1	CASSSTGGIKVNEQFF	TGTGCCAGCAGCTCGACAGGGGGTATCAAGGTCAATGAGCAGTTCTTC
TRBD1	many	TRBV3-1	TRBJ1-2	CASSQPHSGGDGYTF	TGTGCCAGCAGCCAACCACATTCAGGGGGAGACGGCTACACCTTC
TRBD1	.	TRBV6-5	TRBJ1-2	CASSYSAAGGHGYTF	TGTGCCAGCAGTTACTCGGCGGCAGGGGGGCATGGCTACACCTTC
TRBD1	many	TRBV12-3/TRBV12-4	TRBJ1-1	CASSGTVANTEAFF	TGTGCCAGCAGTGGGACAGTAGCGAACACTGAAGCTTTCTTT
.	many	TRBV20-1	TRBJ1-1	CSANRRVKGGAFF	TGCAGTGCAAACAGACGGGTCAAGGGAGGCGCTTTCTTT
TRBD2	many	TRBV28	TRBJ2-7	CASSPTGRSGEQYF	TGTGCCAGCAGTCCCACCGGGAGGTCTGGGGAGCAGTACTTC
.	many	TRBV7-3	TRBJ2-1	CASSLPDTYNEQFF	TGTGCCAGCAGCTTACCGGATACCTACAATGAGCAGTTCTTC
.	.	TRBV11-2	TRBJ1-4	CASSLGGLQEKLFF	TGTGCCAGCAGCTTAGGGGGCTTGCAGGAAAAACTGTTTTTT
.	.	TRBV24-1	TRBJ2-1	CATSDEYYRDEQFF	TGTGCCACCAGTGATGAATACTATCGCGATGAGCAGTTCTTC
.	many	TRBV5-1	TRBJ1-5	CASSLGQGWQPQHF	TGCGCCAGCAGCTTGGGGCAGGGGTGGCAGCCCCAGCATTTT
TRBD1	many	TRBV20-1	TRBJ2-3	CSATLPDRVANTQYF	TGCAGTGCCACCCTTCCGGACAGGGTCGCGAATACGCAGTATTTT
TRBD2	few	TRBV5-1	TRBJ2-3	CASSSRLAGDISDTQYF	TGCGCCAGCAGCTCGCGACTAGCGGGAGATATTTCAGATACGCAGTATTTT
TRBD2	few	TRBV11-3	TRBJ2-1	CASSPGRGARRYNEQFF	TGTGCCAGCAGCCCCGGGCGGGGGGCAAGACGCTACAATGAGCAGTTCTTC
.	many	TRBV2	TRBJ1-6	CASSERSPLHF	TGTGCCAGCAGTGAACGGTCACCCCTCCACTTT
.	many	TRBV12-3/TRBV12-4	TRBJ1-3	CASSRLGEDGNTIYF	TGTGCCAGCAGCCGCCTCGGGGAGGATGGAAACACCATATATTTT
.	many	TRBV24-1	TRBJ1-1	CATNQGSGTEAFF	TGTGCCACCAACCAGGGGAGCGGCACTGAAGCTTTCTTT
TRBD2	many	TRBV6-2/TRBV6-3	TRBJ2-7	CASSSAGGPSEQYF	TGTGCCAGCAGTTCGGCGGGAGGGCCTAGCGAGCAGTACTTC
.	many	TRBV2	TRBJ2-7	CASKQSILSYEQYF	TGTGCCAGCAAACAGAGTATCCTCTCCTACGAGCAGTACTTC
.	few	TRBV7-6	TRBJ2-5	CASSSKSFSGRLETQYF	TGTGCCAGCAGCTCCAAATCTTTTAGCGGAAGGCTAGAGACCCAGTACTTC
.	many	TRBV12-3/TRBV12-4	TRBJ2-5	CASSPTGATWETQYF	TGTGCCAGCAGCCCGACAGGAGCGACCTGGGAGACCCAGTACTTC
.	many	TRBV5-1	TRBJ2-2	CASSLDRWTGELFF	TGCGCCAGCAGCTTGGACAGGTGGACCGGGGAGCTGTTTTTT
TRBD1	many	TRBV29-1	TRBJ1-1	CSARQGATEAFF	TGCAGCGCACGACAGGGGGCCACTGAAGCTTTCTTT
.	many	TRBV2	TRBJ2-7	CASRAGTGPNYEQYF	TGTGCCAGCAGGGCCGGGACTGGCCCCAACTACGAGCAGTACTTC
TRBD1	.	TRBV6-1	TRBJ2-7	CASSEETGVGPYEQYF	TGTGCCAGCAGTGAAGAGACAGGGGTTGGTCCGTACGAGCAGTACTTC
TRBD2	many	TRBV28	TRBJ2-7	CASSLNGLGEGEQYF	TGTGCCAGCAGCCTTAATGGACTAGGGGAGGGAGAGCAGTACTTC
.	.	TRBV6-1	TRBJ2-7	CASSGSGGGYEQYF	TGTGCCAGCAGTGGATCAGGGGGGGGTTACGAGCAGTACTTC
TRBD2	.	TRBV14	TRBJ2-5	CASSSWSGGSQETQYF	TGTGCCAGCAGCTCATGGAGCGGGGGATCCCAAGAGACCCAGTACTTC
TRBD1	.	TRBV7-2	TRBJ2-7	CASTSNGQGINEQYF	TGTGCCAGCACTTCCAACGGACAGGGTATCAACGAGCAGTACTTC
TRBD2	.	TRBV5-1	TRBJ2-3	CASRSGTSGSTDTQYF	TGCGCCAGCAGATCCGGGACTAGCGGGAGCACAGATACGCAGTATTTT
.	.	TRBV6-5	TRBJ1-4	CASSYYETPGKLFF	TGTGCCAGCAGTTACTATGAGACACCCGGAAAACTGTTTTTT
.	many	TRBV11-2	TRBJ1-1	CASSTGGSTEAFF	TGTGCCAGCAGCACCGGCGGGAGCACTGAAGCTTTCTTT
.	many	TRBV20-1	TRBJ2-3	CSARRQTTDTQYF	TGCAGTGCTAGGCGCCAGACGACAGATACGCAGTATTTT
.	few	TRBV7-3	TRBJ2-6	CASSLITSGANVLTF	TGTGCCAGCAGCTTAATAACCTCTGGGGCCAACGTCCTGACTTTC
TRBD1	few	TRBV5-1	TRBJ2-1	CASTGVEWGNEQFF	TGCGCCAGTACAGGGGTGGAATGGGGCAATGAGCAGTTCTTC
TRBD1	many	TRBV12-3/TRBV12-4	TRBJ1-1	CASSLSDRVTEAFF	TGTGCCAGCAGTTTGTCGGACAGGGTCACTGAAGCTTTCTTT
.	many	TRBV11-2	TRBJ1-6	CASSSNNSPLHF	TGTGCCAGCAGTTCCAATAATTCACCCCTCCACTTT
.	.	TRBV12-3/TRBV12-4	TRBJ2-1	CASTKIGAHNEQFF	TGTGCCAGCACCAAAATCGGGGCCCACAATGAGCAGTTCTTC
.	few	TRBV15	TRBJ1-2	CATSRDRNWGLNYGYTF	TGTGCCACCAGCAGAGATAGAAATTGGGGGCTTAACTATGGCTACACCTTC
TRBD2	many	TRBV11-1	TRBJ2-1	CASSPGQGGNSEQFF	TGTGCCAGCAGCCCGGGGCAGGGAGGGAATAGTGAGCAGTTCTTC
.	.	TRBV28	TRBJ1-5	CASSFRRDQPQHF	TGTGCCAGCAGTTTTAGGAGGGATCAGCCCCAGCATTTT
TRBD2	few	TRBV7-2	TRBJ2-1	CASSSSGVSYNEQFF	TGTGCCAGCAGCTCTAGCGGGGTCTCCTACAATGAGCAGTTCTTC
TRBD2	.	TRBV19	TRBJ2-3	CASSSGAGHRDTQYF	TGTGCCAGTAGTAGCGGAGCGGGGCACCGGGATACGCAGTATTTT
TRBD1	many	TRBV12-3/TRBV12-4	TRBJ1-1	CASSLGDSAGTEAFF	TGTGCCAGCAGTTTAGGGGACAGTGCGGGCACTGAAGCTTTCTTT
.	many	TRBV5-1	TRBJ1-1	CASSSEQGNTEAFF	TGCGCCAGCAGCTCGGAACAGGGGAACACTGAAGCTTTCTTT
.	.	TRBV7-9	TRBJ2-5	CASSVGQHQETQYF	TGTGCCAGCAGCGTCGGACAGCACCAAGAGACCCAGTACTTC
.	.	TRBV15	TRBJ1-6	CATSKGHSSSYSPLHF	TGTGCCACCAGCAAGGGACACTCGAGCTCATATTCACCCCTCCACTTT
.	.	TRBV5-1	TRBJ1-6	CASSPGALTGYDSPLHF	TGCGCCAGCAGCCCAGGCGCCTTAACAGGGTATGATTCACCCCTCCACTTT
.	.	TRBV7-4	TRBJ1-2	CPPGGGFYGYTF	TGTCCGCCGGGAGGGGGGTTCTATGGCTACACCTTC
.	many	TRBV12-5	TRBJ1-1	CASGRGGTEAFF	TGTGCTAGTGGGCGAGGGGGGACTGAAGCTTTCTTT
TRBD2	.	TRBV6-2/TRBV6-3	TRBJ2-1	CAGSYASGVNEQFF	TGTGCCGGCAGTTATGCTAGCGGGGTGAATGAGCAGTTCTTC
.	many	TRBV27	TRBJ2-3	CASIPAGRGSDTQYF	TGTGCCAGCATTCCTGCGGGGAGAGGTTCAGATACGCAGTATTTT
.	many	TRBV2	TRBJ2-1	CASSEAWTGVYNEQFF	TGTGCCAGCAGTGAGGCCTGGACTGGAGTCTACAATGAGCAGTTCTTC
.	few	TRBV7-8	TRBJ2-3	CASSLPRLGTDTQYF	TGTGCCAGCAGCTTACCCCGGTTGGGGACAGATACGCAGTATTTT
.	many	TRBV18	TRBJ1-3	CASSQVYPTGNTIYF	TGTGCCAGCTCCCAAGTTTACCCTACTGGAAACACCATATATTTT